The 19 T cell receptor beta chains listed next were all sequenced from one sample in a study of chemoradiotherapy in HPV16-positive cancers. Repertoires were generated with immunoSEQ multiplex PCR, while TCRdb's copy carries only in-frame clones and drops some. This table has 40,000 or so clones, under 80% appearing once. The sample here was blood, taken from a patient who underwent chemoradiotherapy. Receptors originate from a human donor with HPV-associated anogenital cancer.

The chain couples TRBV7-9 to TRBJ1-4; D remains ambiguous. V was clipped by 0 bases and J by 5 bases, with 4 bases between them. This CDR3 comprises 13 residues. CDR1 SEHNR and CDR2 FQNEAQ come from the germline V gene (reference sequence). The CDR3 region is CASSLAGNEKLFF. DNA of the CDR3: TGTGCCAGCAGCTTAGCGGGCAATGAAAAACTGTTTTTT. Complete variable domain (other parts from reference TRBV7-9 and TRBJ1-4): DTGVSQNPRHKITKRGQNVTFRCDPISEHNRLYWYRQTLGQGPEFLTYFQNEAQLEKSRLLSDRFSAERPKGSFSTLEIQRTEQGDSAMYLCASSLAGNEKLFFGSGTQLSVL.

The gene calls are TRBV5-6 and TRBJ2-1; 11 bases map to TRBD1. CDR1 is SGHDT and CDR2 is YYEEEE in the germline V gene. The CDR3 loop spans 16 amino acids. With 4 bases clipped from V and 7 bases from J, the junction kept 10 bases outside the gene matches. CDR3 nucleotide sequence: TGTGCCAGCAGCGCGCCCGGGACAGGGGGTAGAAATGAGCAGTTCTTC. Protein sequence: CASSAPGTGGRNEQFF. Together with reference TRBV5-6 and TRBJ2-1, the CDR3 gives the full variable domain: DAGVTQSPTHLIKTRGQQVTLRCSPKSGHDTVSWYQQALGQGPQFIFQYYEEEERQRGNFPDRFSGHQFPNYSSELNVNALLLGDSALYLCASSAPGTGGRNEQFFGPGTRLTVL.

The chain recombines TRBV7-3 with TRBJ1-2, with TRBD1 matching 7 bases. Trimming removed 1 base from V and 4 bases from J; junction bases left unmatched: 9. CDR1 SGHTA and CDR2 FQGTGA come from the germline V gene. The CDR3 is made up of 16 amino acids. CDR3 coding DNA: TGTGCCAGCAGCTTAAGCTCCGGGACAGCCTTCTATGGCTACACCTTC. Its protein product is CASSLSSGTAFYGYTF. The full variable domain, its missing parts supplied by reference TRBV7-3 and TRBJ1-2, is GAGVSQTPSNKVTEKGKYVELRCDPISGHTALYWYRQSLGQGPEFLIYFQGTGAADDSGLPNDRFFAVRPEGSVSTLKIQRTERGDSAVYLCASSLSSGTAFYGYTFGSGTRLTVV.

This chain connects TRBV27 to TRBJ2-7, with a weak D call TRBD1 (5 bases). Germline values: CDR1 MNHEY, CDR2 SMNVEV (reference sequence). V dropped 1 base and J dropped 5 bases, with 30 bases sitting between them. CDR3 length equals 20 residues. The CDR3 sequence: CASSLFGPFDSREGKNEQYF. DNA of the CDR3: TGTGCCAGCAGTTTATTTGGTCCCTTCGATTCCAGGGAAGGTAAAAACGAGCAGTACTTC.

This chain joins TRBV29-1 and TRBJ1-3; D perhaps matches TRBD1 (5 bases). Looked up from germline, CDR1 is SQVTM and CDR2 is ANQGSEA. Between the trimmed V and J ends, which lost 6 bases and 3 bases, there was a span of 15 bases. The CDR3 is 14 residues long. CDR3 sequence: CSVLQDSGGNTIYF. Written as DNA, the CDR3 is TGCAGCGTCTTACAGGACTCGGGTGGAAACACCATATATTTT.

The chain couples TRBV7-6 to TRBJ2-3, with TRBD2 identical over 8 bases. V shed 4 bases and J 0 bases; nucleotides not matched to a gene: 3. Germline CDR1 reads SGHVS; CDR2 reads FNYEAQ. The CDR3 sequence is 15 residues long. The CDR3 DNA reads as TGTGCCAGCAGCTATAGCGGGGCCAGCACAGATACGCAGTATTTT. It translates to CASSYSGASTDTQYF.

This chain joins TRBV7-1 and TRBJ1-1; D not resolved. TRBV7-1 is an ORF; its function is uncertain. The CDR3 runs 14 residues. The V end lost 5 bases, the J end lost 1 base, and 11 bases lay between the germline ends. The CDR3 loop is CASSPAGPNTEAFF. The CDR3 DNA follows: TGTGCCAGCAGCCCCGCGGGCCCGAACACTGAAGCTTTCTTT.

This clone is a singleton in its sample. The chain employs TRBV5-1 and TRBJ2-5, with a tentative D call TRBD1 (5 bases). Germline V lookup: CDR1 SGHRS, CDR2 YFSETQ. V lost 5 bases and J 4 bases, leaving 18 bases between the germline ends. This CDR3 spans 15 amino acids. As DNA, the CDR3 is TGCGCCAGCAGTCCGGATAGGGGAAGCACAGAGACCCAGTACTTC. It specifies CASSPDRGSTETQYF.

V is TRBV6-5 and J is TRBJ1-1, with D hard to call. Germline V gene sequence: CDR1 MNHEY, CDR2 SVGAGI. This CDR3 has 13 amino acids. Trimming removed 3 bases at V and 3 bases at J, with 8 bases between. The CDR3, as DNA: TGTGCCAGCAGTTATAAGGACTACACTGAAGCTTTCTTT. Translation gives CASSYKDYTEAFF.

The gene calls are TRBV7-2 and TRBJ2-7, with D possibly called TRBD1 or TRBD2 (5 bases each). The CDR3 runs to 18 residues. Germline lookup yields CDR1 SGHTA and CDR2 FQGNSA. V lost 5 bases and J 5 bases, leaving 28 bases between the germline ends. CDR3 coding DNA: TGTGCCAGCAGCCTCCCTCGAGGGGTTGGTGGTGGGACCAACGAGCAGTACTTC. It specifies CASSLPRGVGGGTNEQYF.

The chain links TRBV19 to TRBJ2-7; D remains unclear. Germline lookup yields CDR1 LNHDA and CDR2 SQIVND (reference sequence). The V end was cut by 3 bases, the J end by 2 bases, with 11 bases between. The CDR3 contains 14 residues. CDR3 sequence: CASSIATDAYEQYF. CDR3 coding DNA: TGTGCCAGTAGTATCGCTACGGATGCCTACGAGCAGTACTTC.

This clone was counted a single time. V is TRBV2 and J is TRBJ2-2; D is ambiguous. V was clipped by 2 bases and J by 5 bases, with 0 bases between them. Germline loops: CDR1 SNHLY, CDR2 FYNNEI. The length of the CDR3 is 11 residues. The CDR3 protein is CASSETGELFF. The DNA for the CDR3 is TGTGCCAGCAGTGAAACCGGGGAGCTGTTTTTT.

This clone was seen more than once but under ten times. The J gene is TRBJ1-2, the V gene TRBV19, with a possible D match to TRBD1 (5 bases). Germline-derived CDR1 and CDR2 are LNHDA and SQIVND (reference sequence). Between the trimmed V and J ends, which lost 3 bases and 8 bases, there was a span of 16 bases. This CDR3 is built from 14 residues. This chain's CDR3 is CASSIGQGSRGYTF. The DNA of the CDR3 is TGTGCCAGTAGTATCGGGCAGGGTAGTCGGGGCTACACCTTC.

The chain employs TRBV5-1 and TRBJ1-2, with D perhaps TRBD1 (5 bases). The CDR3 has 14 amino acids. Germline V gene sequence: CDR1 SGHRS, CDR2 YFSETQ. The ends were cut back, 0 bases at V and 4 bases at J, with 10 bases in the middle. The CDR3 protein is CASSLGGDGYGYTF. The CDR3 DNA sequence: TGCGCCAGCAGCTTGGGGGGGGACGGCTATGGCTACACCTTC. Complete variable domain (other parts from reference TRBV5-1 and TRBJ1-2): KAGVTQTPRYLIKTRGQQVTLSCSPISGHRSVSWYQQTPGQGLQFLFEYFSETQRNKGNFPGRFSGRQFSNSRSEMNVSTLELGDSALYLCASSLGGDGYGYTFGSGTRLTVV.

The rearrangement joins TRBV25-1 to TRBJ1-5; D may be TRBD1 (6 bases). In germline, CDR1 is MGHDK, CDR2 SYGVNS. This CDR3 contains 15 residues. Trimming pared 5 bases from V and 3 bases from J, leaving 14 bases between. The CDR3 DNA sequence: TGTGCCAGCAGTAAAGGGGGGGCCCCCAATCAGCCCCAGCATTTT. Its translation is CASSKGGAPNQPQHF.

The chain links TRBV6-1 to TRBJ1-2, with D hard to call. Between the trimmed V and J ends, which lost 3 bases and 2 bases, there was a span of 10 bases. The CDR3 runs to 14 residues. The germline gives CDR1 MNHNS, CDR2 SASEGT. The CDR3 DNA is TGTGCCAGCAGTGAGTCCCTTGGGAACTATGGCTACACCTTC. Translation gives CASSESLGNYGYTF.

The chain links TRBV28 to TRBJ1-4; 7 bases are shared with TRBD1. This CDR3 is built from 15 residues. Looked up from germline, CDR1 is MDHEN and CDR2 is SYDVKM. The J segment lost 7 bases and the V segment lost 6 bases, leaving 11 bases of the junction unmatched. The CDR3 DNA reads TGTGCCAGCAGGGCCACAGGGGCTGGGAGTGAAAAACTGTTTTTT. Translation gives CASRATGAGSEKLFF.

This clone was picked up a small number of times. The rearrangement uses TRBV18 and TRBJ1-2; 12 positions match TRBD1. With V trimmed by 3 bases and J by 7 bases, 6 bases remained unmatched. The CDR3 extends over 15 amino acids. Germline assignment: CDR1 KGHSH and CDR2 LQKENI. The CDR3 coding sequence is TGTGCCAGCTCACCGTCGGGGACAGGGGGCCGTGGCTACACCTTC. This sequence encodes CASSPSGTGGRGYTF.

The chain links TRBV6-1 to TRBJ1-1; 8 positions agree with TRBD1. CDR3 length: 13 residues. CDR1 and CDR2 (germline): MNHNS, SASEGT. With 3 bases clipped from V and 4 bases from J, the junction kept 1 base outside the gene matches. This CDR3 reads CASSDTGGTEAFF. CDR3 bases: TGTGCCAGCAGTGACACAGGGGGCACTGAAGCTTTCTTT.